Sequencing of this T cell receptor beta chain was carried out in a study of T cells after posttransplantation cyclophosphamide. Here immunoSEQ multiplex PCR was the method, and the copy in TCRdb shows in-frame clones only, minus some. The table lists over 10,000 clones, with no singletons. A few counts support this clone. The antigen remains undetermined. The study's findings and limits: After PTCy, TRB diversity resembled that of CNI/methotrexate controls. Later blood repertoires were often dominated by clones from the donor CD8+ memory compartment. Blood and skin or GI T cell repertoires showed limited TRB overlap.

A marrow graft followed busulfan-fludarabine conditioning, with cyclophosphamide on days +3 and +4. J gave up 7 bases and V 5 bases, and 7 bases lay outside the gene matches. This CDR3 has 13 residues. Germline CDR1 SEHNR, CDR2 FQNEAQ (reference sequence). Sample: PBMCs, taken after allogeneic stem cell transplant with posttransplant cyclophosphamide. The TCR originated in a female patient aged 40-50 years who received an allogeneic stem cell transplant from a related donor, was CMV-positive, and had acute GVHD only. Among the T cells, some may be from the graft donor. The rearrangement uses TRBV7-9 and TRBJ1-1, with TRBD1 matching 7 bases. In DNA form, the CDR3 reads TGTGCCAGCAGCGTAGATGGGACAGTTGAAGCTTTCTTT. It translates to CASSVDGTVEAFF.